This is a list of T cell receptor beta chains from one sample in a study of OX40 agonist ivuxolimab in advanced cancers. Generated by immunoSEQ multiplex PCR, the TCRdb table keeps only in-frame clones and is missing some. The table shows 87,000 or so clones, with over 75% occurring only once. This specimen consisted of CD4+ or CD8+ T cells sorted from blood, obtained in a trial of the OX40 agonist ivuxolimab. These TCRs come from an adult with an advanced solid tumor such as melanoma, head and neck, liver or kidney cancer. The CDR3 runs from the conserved cysteine through the conserved F or W. Fields, in order: clone size, J gene, D gene, V gene, CDR3 DNA, CDR3 protein. D genes are given only for firm matches. Where a row states a size, it is once, few, many or the class of an expanded clone; other rows omit it.

clone_size: .; j_call: TRBJ1-1; d_call: TRBD1; v_call: TRBV7-9; cdr3_nt: TGTGCCAGCAGCTTGTTAGGTGGCGGGACAGCGCGGCTTGGGTTT; cdr3_aa: CASSLLGGGTARLGF
clone_size: .; j_call: TRBJ2-2; d_call: TRBD2; v_call: TRBV2; cdr3_nt: TGTGCCAGCAGGCCCCGATCCACTAGCGGGAGAAGGCACGGGGAGCTGTTTTTT; cdr3_aa: CASRPRSTSGRRHGELFF
clone_size: .; j_call: TRBJ2-2; d_call: .; v_call: TRBV28; cdr3_nt: TGTGCCAGCAGCCGGGCAGAGAACACCGGGGAGCTGTTTTTT; cdr3_aa: CASSRAENTGELFF
clone_size: .; j_call: TRBJ2-7; d_call: .; v_call: TRBV28; cdr3_nt: TGTGCCAGCAGTTTAGGCAGGCCCGAGCAGTACTTC; cdr3_aa: CASSLGRPEQYF
clone_size: .; j_call: TRBJ2-7; d_call: .; v_call: TRBV10-3; cdr3_nt: TGTGCCATCAGTGGGGCCGGTACCTACGAGCAGTACTTC; cdr3_aa: CAISGAGTYEQYF
clone_size: .; j_call: TRBJ2-6; d_call: .; v_call: TRBV7-6; cdr3_nt: TGTGCCAGCAGCTTAGGCAGTACATTTTCGGGGGCCAACGTCCTGACTTTC; cdr3_aa: CASSLGSTFSGANVLTF
clone_size: .; j_call: TRBJ1-1; d_call: TRBD1; v_call: TRBV9; cdr3_nt: TGTGCCAGCAGCTCACGACAGGGGTGGAACACTGAAGCTTTCTTT; cdr3_aa: CASSSRQGWNTEAFF
clone_size: .; j_call: TRBJ2-1; d_call: TRBD1; v_call: TRBV9; cdr3_nt: TGTGCCAGCAGCGTACTACAGGGGGACAATGAGCAGTTCTTC; cdr3_aa: CASSVLQGDNEQFF
clone_size: .; j_call: TRBJ2-6; d_call: .; v_call: TRBV7-3; cdr3_nt: TGTGCCAGCAGCTTATCGGGGGATGCTGGGGCCAACGTCCTGACTTTC; cdr3_aa: CASSLSGDAGANVLTF
clone_size: .; j_call: TRBJ2-7; d_call: TRBD2; v_call: TRBV4-3; cdr3_nt: TGCGCCAGCAGCCAACGGGGGGAATTCGCCGAGCAGTACTTC; cdr3_aa: CASSQRGEFAEQYF
clone_size: .; j_call: TRBJ2-1; d_call: TRBD1; v_call: TRBV19; cdr3_nt: TGTGCCAGTAGTATGCCAGGGATCTGGGACAGTCGAGACAATGAGCAGTTCTTC; cdr3_aa: CASSMPGIWDSRDNEQFF
clone_size: .; j_call: TRBJ1-6; d_call: .; v_call: TRBV30; cdr3_nt: TGTGCCTGGAGTGCCTACTCCAGGGCTTCACCCCTCCACTTT; cdr3_aa: CAWSAYSRASPLHF
clone_size: large; j_call: TRBJ2-1; d_call: .; v_call: TRBV6-5; cdr3_nt: TGTGCCAGCAGTTACCGGGGAAGTTTAAGGGGAAATGAGCAGTTCTTC; cdr3_aa: CASSYRGSLRGNEQFF
clone_size: .; j_call: TRBJ1-5; d_call: .; v_call: TRBV30; cdr3_nt: TGTGCCTGGAGTGTGGGGGGACGGGATCAGCCCCAGCATTTT; cdr3_aa: CAWSVGGRDQPQHF
clone_size: .; j_call: TRBJ2-4; d_call: TRBD1; v_call: TRBV27; cdr3_nt: TGTGCCAGCAGTTTGGGACAGAGAAACATTCAGTACTTC; cdr3_aa: CASSLGQRNIQYF
clone_size: .; j_call: TRBJ2-1; d_call: TRBD2; v_call: TRBV7-6; cdr3_nt: TGTGCCAGCAGCTCCAAGACTAGCGGGAGGGGTGAGCAGTTCTTC; cdr3_aa: CASSSKTSGRGEQFF
clone_size: .; j_call: TRBJ2-2; d_call: .; v_call: TRBV6-5; cdr3_nt: TGTGCCAGCAGTAACGAAAGTCCCGGGGAGCTGTTTTTT; cdr3_aa: CASSNESPGELFF
clone_size: .; j_call: TRBJ2-1; d_call: .; v_call: TRBV18; cdr3_nt: TGTGCCAGCTCACCGGGGGTCAATGAGCAGTTCTTC; cdr3_aa: CASSPGVNEQFF
clone_size: .; j_call: TRBJ2-5; d_call: TRBD1; v_call: TRBV7-9; cdr3_nt: TGTGCCAGCAGCTCCCCCGGGACAGGGCGCTTGGAGACCCAGTACTTC; cdr3_aa: CASSSPGTGRLETQYF
clone_size: .; j_call: TRBJ1-3; d_call: .; v_call: TRBV6-1; cdr3_nt: TGTGCCAGCAGCCTTGGGCCGGGCGGCGGAAACACCATATATTTT; cdr3_aa: CASSLGPGGGNTIYF
clone_size: .; j_call: TRBJ1-5; d_call: .; v_call: TRBV7-2; cdr3_nt: TGTGCCAGCAGCTCGAGGGGGGAAAGCAATCAGCCCCAGCATTTT; cdr3_aa: CASSSRGESNQPQHF
clone_size: once; j_call: TRBJ2-7; d_call: .; v_call: TRBV28; cdr3_nt: TGTGCCAGCAACACGGAGGGGGGGCGGTTCCACGAGCAGTACTTC; cdr3_aa: CASNTEGGRFHEQYF
clone_size: .; j_call: TRBJ2-4; d_call: .; v_call: TRBV4-1; cdr3_nt: TGCGCCAGCAGCCCCTCCGGGGCCCGGGGCAAAAACATTCAGTACTTC; cdr3_aa: CASSPSGARGKNIQYF
clone_size: .; j_call: TRBJ2-1; d_call: .; v_call: TRBV6-5; cdr3_nt: TGTGCCAGCAGTTACCGGGACACCCCGGGCAACAATGAGCAGTTCTTC; cdr3_aa: CASSYRDTPGNNEQFF
clone_size: .; j_call: TRBJ2-1; d_call: .; v_call: TRBV11-3; cdr3_nt: TGTGCCAGCACCCTCGACAAATACAATGAGCAGTTCTTC; cdr3_aa: CASTLDKYNEQFF
clone_size: .; j_call: TRBJ2-2; d_call: TRBD2; v_call: TRBV27; cdr3_nt: TGTGCCAGCAGTGGGTTCGGGAGGGTAACCGGGGAGCTGTTTTTT; cdr3_aa: CASSGFGRVTGELFF
clone_size: .; j_call: TRBJ2-7; d_call: TRBD1; v_call: TRBV23-1; cdr3_nt: TGCGCCAGCAGTCAACAGGACAGGACCACCACCTACGAGCAGTACTTC; cdr3_aa: CASSQQDRTTTYEQYF
clone_size: .; j_call: TRBJ1-3; d_call: .; v_call: TRBV6-6; cdr3_nt: TGTGCCAGCGGGAACTTTGATGGCAACACCATATATTTT; cdr3_aa: CASGNFDGNTIYF
clone_size: .; j_call: TRBJ2-1; d_call: .; v_call: TRBV5-1; cdr3_nt: TGCGCCAGCAGCCCGGTCGGGGTAGCGCCCAACAATGAGCAGTTCTTC; cdr3_aa: CASSPVGVAPNNEQFF
clone_size: .; j_call: TRBJ2-1; d_call: .; v_call: TRBV28; cdr3_nt: TGTGCCAGCAGTATAACTCTAGGCTACAATGAGCAGTTCTTC; cdr3_aa: CASSITLGYNEQFF
clone_size: .; j_call: TRBJ2-7; d_call: TRBD2; v_call: TRBV4-1; cdr3_nt: TGCGCCAGCAGCCAAGTGGGAGCGGGAGGGTACGAGCAGTACTTC; cdr3_aa: CASSQVGAGGYEQYF
clone_size: once; j_call: TRBJ2-1; d_call: .; v_call: TRBV9; cdr3_nt: TGTGCCAGCAGCGTTGGTCTTGATGAGCAGTTCTTC; cdr3_aa: CASSVGLDEQFF
clone_size: .; j_call: TRBJ2-5; d_call: .; v_call: TRBV1; cdr3_nt: TGCACCAGCAGCCAAAAACGGGAGGGCCAAGAGACCCAGTACTTC; cdr3_aa: CTSSQKREGQETQYF
clone_size: .; j_call: TRBJ2-3; d_call: .; v_call: TRBV7-3; cdr3_nt: TGTGCCAGCAGCCGTACAGATACGCAGTATTTT; cdr3_aa: CASSRTDTQYF
clone_size: .; j_call: TRBJ2-3; d_call: .; v_call: TRBV4-1; cdr3_nt: TGCGCCAGCAGCCAACAGGGGGGAGGTACGCAGTATTTT; cdr3_aa: CASSQQGGGTQYF
clone_size: few; j_call: TRBJ2-3; d_call: .; v_call: TRBV5-4; cdr3_nt: TGTGCCAGCAGCTTGGGGATCGGGAGTTCAGATACGCAGTATTTT; cdr3_aa: CASSLGIGSSDTQYF
clone_size: few; j_call: TRBJ2-1; d_call: .; v_call: TRBV4-1; cdr3_nt: TGCGCCAGCAGCCCTTGGACGGGCTACAATGAGCAGTTCTTC; cdr3_aa: CASSPWTGYNEQFF
clone_size: .; j_call: TRBJ2-1; d_call: .; v_call: TRBV30; cdr3_nt: TGTGCCTGGAGTCCCAGGCATGAGCAGTTCTTC; cdr3_aa: CAWSPRHEQFF
clone_size: .; j_call: TRBJ2-7; d_call: TRBD1; v_call: TRBV4-2; cdr3_nt: TGTGCCAGCAGCCACAGGGGGCCATACGAGCAGTACTTC; cdr3_aa: CASSHRGPYEQYF
clone_size: .; j_call: TRBJ2-7; d_call: .; v_call: TRBV30; cdr3_nt: TGTGCCTGGAGTGACAGTTCCTACGAGCAGTACTTC; cdr3_aa: CAWSDSSYEQYF
clone_size: .; j_call: TRBJ2-3; d_call: TRBD2; v_call: TRBV7-2; cdr3_nt: TGTGCCAGCAGCTTAGATCGGACTAGCGGGAGCATGTATTTT; cdr3_aa: CASSLDRTSGSMYF
clone_size: .; j_call: TRBJ1-1; d_call: .; v_call: TRBV18; cdr3_nt: TGTGCCAGCTCACCAACTACGGACGCGACCGACACTGAAGCTTTCTTT; cdr3_aa: CASSPTTDATDTEAFF
clone_size: .; j_call: TRBJ2-7; d_call: TRBD1; v_call: TRBV9; cdr3_nt: TGTGCCAGCAGCGCCCAGGGACAGGGGGCCTTCGAGCAGTACTTC; cdr3_aa: CASSAQGQGAFEQYF
clone_size: .; j_call: TRBJ1-1; d_call: TRBD1; v_call: TRBV18; cdr3_nt: TGTGCCAGCTCCCCCAGGGGGGGGAATACTGAAGCTTTCTTT; cdr3_aa: CASSPRGGNTEAFF
clone_size: .; j_call: TRBJ2-1; d_call: .; v_call: TRBV19; cdr3_nt: TGTGCCAGTAGTTCAGAGCGACTTATTTACAATGAGCAGTTCTTC; cdr3_aa: CASSSERLIYNEQFF
clone_size: .; j_call: TRBJ2-5; d_call: TRBD1; v_call: TRBV6-1; cdr3_nt: TGTGCCAGCAGGAGGACAGGGACTGACGAGACCCAGTACTTC; cdr3_aa: CASRRTGTDETQYF
clone_size: .; j_call: TRBJ1-4; d_call: .; v_call: TRBV7-2; cdr3_nt: TGTGCCAGCAGCACCACTCAATGGGACGAAAAACTGTTTTTT; cdr3_aa: CASSTTQWDEKLFF